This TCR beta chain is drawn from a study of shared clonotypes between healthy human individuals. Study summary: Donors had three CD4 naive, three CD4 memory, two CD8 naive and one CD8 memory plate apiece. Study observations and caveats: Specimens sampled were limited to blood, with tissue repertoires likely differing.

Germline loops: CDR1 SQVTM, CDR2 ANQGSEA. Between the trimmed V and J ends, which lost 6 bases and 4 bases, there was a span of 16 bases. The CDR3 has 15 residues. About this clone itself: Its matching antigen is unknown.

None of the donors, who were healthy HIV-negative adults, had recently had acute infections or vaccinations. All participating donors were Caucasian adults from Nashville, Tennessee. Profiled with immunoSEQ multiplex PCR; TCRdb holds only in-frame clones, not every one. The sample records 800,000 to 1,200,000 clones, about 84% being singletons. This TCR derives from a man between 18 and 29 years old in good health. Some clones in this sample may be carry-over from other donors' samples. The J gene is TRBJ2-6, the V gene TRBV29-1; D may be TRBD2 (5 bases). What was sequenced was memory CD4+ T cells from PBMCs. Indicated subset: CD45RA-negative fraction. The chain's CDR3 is CSVGTRGSGANVLTF. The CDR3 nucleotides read TGCAGCGTCGGAACCCGAGGGTCGGGGGCCAACGTCCTGACTTTC.